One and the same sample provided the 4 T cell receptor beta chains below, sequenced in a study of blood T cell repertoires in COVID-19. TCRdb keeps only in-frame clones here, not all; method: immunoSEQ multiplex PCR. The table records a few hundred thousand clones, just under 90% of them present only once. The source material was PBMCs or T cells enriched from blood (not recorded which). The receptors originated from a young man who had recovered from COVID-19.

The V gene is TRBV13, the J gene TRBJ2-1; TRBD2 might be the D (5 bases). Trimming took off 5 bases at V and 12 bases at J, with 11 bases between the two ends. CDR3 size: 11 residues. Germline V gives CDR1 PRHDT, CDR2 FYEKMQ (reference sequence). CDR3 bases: TGTGCCAGCAGCCGACGAGAGGGGCAGTTCTTC. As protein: CASSRREGQFF.

The CDR3 protein is CASSRTAEFYGYTF. The CDR3 DNA reads TGTGCCAGCAGCAGGACAGCCGAGTTCTATGGCTACACCTTC. The chain joins TRBV27 to TRBJ1-2; tentative D call: TRBD1 (6 bases). V shed 6 bases and J shed 4 bases, with 15 bases lying between them. Germline lookup yields CDR1 MNHEY and CDR2 SMNVEV (reference sequence). CDR3 length: 14 residues.

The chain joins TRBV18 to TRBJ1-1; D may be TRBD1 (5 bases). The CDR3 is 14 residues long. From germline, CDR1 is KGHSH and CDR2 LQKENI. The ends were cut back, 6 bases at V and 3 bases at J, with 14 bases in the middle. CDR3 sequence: CASSLRVLDTEAFF. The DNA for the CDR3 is TGTGCCAGCTCGCTCAGGGTATTGGACACTGAAGCTTTCTTT.

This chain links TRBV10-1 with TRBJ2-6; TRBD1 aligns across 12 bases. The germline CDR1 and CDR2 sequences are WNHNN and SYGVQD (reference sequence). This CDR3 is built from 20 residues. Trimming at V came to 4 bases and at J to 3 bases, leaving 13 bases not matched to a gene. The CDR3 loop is CASSGRGAGQGAFGANVLTF. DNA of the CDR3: TGCGCCAGCAGTGGGAGGGGCGCGGGACAGGGGGCCTTTGGGGCCAACGTCCTGACTTTC.